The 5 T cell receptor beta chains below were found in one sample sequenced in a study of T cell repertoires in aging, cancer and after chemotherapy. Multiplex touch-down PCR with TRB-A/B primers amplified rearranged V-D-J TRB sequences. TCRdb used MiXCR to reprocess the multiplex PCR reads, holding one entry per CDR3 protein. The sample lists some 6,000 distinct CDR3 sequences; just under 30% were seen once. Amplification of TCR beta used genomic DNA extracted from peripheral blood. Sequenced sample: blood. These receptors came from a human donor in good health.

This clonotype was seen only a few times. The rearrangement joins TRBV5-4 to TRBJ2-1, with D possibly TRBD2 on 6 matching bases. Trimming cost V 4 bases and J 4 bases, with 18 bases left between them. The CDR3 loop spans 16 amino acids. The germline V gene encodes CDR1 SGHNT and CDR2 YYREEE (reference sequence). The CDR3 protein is CASSRELEDSYNEQFF. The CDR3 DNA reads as TGTGCCAGCAGCCGGGAGCTGGAAGATAGTTACAATGAGCAGTTCTTC. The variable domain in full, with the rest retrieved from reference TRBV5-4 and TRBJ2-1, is ETGVTQSPTHLIKTRGQQVTLRCSSQSGHNTVSWYQQALGQGPQFIFQYYREEENGRGNFPPRFSGLQFPNYSSELNVNALELDDSALYLCASSRELEDSYNEQFFGPGTRLTVL.

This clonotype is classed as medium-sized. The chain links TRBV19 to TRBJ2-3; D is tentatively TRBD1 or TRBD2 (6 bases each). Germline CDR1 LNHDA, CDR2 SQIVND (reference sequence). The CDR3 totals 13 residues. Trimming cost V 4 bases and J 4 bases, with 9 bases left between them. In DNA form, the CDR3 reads TGTGCCAGTAGTAAGGGGGGTTCAGATACGCAGTATTTT. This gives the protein CASSKGGSDTQYF. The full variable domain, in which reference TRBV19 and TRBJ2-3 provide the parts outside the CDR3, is DGGITQSPKYLFRKEGQNVTLSCEQNLNHDAMYWYRQDPGQGLRLIYYSQIVNDFQKGDIAEGYSVSREKKESFPLTVTSAQKNPTAFYLCASSKGGSDTQYFGPGTRLTVL.

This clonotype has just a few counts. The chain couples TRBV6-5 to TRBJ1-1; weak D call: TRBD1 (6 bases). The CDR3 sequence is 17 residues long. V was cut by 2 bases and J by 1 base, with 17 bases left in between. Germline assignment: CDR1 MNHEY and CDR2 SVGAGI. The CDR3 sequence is CASSYGWAGASNTEAFF. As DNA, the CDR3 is TGTGCCAGCAGTTACGGGTGGGCAGGGGCTTCGAACACTGAAGCTTTCTTT.

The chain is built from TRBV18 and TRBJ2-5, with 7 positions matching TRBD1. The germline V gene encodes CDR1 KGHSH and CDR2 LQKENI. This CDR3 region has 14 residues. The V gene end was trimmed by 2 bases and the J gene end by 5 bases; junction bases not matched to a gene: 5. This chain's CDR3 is CASSPEGARETQYF. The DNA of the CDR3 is TGTGCCAGCTCACCAGAGGGGGCCCGGGAGACCCAGTACTTC. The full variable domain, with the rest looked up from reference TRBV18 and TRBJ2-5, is NAGVMQNPRHLVRRRGQEARLRCSPMKGHSHVYWYRQLPEEGLKFMVYLQKENIIDESGMPKERFSAEFPKEGPSILRIQQVVRGDSAAYFCASSPEGARETQYFGPGTRLLVL.

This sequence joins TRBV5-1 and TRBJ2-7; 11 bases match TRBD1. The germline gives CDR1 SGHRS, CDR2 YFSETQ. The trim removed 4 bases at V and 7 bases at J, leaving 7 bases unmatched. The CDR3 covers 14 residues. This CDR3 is CASSRRDRGGEQYF. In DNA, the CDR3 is TGCGCCAGCAGCCGGCGGGACAGGGGGGGGGAGCAGTACTTC.